This T cell receptor (beta chain) came from a study of cytomegalovirus exposure and HLA in healthy donors. Notes on the study in general: Most TCRs appeared rarely, but some public TCRs recurred in many donors. It was confirmed in vitro that a few of the CMV-associated chains were specific for CMV antigens. There were some 150 TCR beta chains listed as cytomegalovirus-associated.

Trimming removed 4 bases at V and 8 bases at J, with 14 bases between. CDR3 size: 14 residues. Per the germline V gene, CDR1 is MDHEN and CDR2 is SYDVKM. Points on this clone: Its antigen is not identified.

Here immunoSEQ multiplex PCR was the method, and the copy in TCRdb shows in-frame clones only, minus some. The table includes 50,000 to 80,000 clones, about 89% detected once. The rearrangement links TRBV28 to TRBJ1-4; no clear D gene. Sequencing was performed on PBMCs. The TCR comes from a woman aged 18-29 years in good health and CMV-seronegative. This chain's CDR3 is CASSSNNGREKLFF. For the CDR3, the DNA is TGTGCCAGCAGTTCTAACAACGGGAGGGAAAAACTGTTTTTT.